Listed below are T cell receptor beta chains from one sample, sequenced in a study of control samples from healthy donors and cancer patients. Assay: immunoSEQ multiplex PCR; the TCRdb copy retains only in-frame clones and omits some. Of 170,000 or so clones listed, roughly 92% are singletons. Sequencing was done on a sample of blood. The receptors were sampled from a woman aged 18-30 years in good health. The CDR3 runs from the conserved cysteine through the conserved F or W. D genes are given only for firm matches. Some rows mark clone size as missing; the rest say once, few, many or name a class of expanded clone.

d_call: NA
clone_size: NA
j_call: TRBJ2-5
v_call: TRBV5-1
cdr3_aa: CASSQAPEETQYF
cdr3_nt: TGCGCCAGCAGCCAGGCCCCAGAAGAGACCCAGTACTTC

d_call: NA
clone_size: once
j_call: TRBJ2-1
v_call: TRBV6-2/TRBV6-3
cdr3_aa: CASSVTDEQFF
cdr3_nt: TGTGCCAGCAGCGTTACAGATGAGCAGTTCTTC

d_call: NA
clone_size: NA
j_call: TRBJ1-1
v_call: TRBV5-1
cdr3_aa: CASSFIRPEEAFF
cdr3_nt: TGCGCCAGCAGCTTTATCCGACCGGAAGAAGCTTTCTTT

d_call: NA
clone_size: NA
j_call: TRBJ1-4
v_call: TRBV7-9
cdr3_aa: CATGTWGNEKLFF
cdr3_nt: TGTGCCACCGGAACCTGGGGGAATGAAAAACTGTTTTTT

d_call: NA
clone_size: NA
j_call: TRBJ2-3
v_call: TRBV27
cdr3_aa: CASRGWGTDTQYF
cdr3_nt: TGTGCCAGCCGGGGGTGGGGCACAGATACGCAGTATTTT

d_call: TRBD2
clone_size: NA
j_call: TRBJ2-7
v_call: TRBV19
cdr3_aa: CASSKGPSGGSYEQYF
cdr3_nt: TGTGCCAGTAGTAAGGGGCCTAGCGGGGGCTCCTACGAGCAGTACTTC

d_call: NA
clone_size: NA
j_call: TRBJ2-1
v_call: TRBV5-6
cdr3_aa: CASSPQGFGDEQFF
cdr3_nt: TGTGCCAGCAGCCCGCAGGGGTTTGGAGATGAGCAGTTCTTC

d_call: NA
clone_size: NA
j_call: TRBJ2-3
v_call: TRBV10-3
cdr3_aa: CATRDTGTDTQYF
cdr3_nt: TGTGCCACGAGGGACACCGGCACAGATACGCAGTATTTT

d_call: TRBD2
clone_size: NA
j_call: TRBJ2-2
v_call: TRBV4-1
cdr3_aa: CASSWRELAGELFF
cdr3_nt: TGCGCCAGCAGCTGGCGGGAGTTGGCCGGGGAGCTGTTTTTT

d_call: TRBD2
clone_size: NA
j_call: TRBJ2-7
v_call: TRBV13
cdr3_aa: CASSLGLAGDPSYEQYF
cdr3_nt: TGTGCCAGCAGCTTAGGACTAGCGGGAGACCCCTCCTACGAGCAGTACTTC

d_call: NA
clone_size: NA
j_call: TRBJ2-1
v_call: TRBV3-1/TRBV3-2
cdr3_aa: CASSHQGGGTYNEQFF
cdr3_nt: TGTGCCAGCAGCCATCAAGGGGGGGGGACATACAATGAGCAGTTCTTC